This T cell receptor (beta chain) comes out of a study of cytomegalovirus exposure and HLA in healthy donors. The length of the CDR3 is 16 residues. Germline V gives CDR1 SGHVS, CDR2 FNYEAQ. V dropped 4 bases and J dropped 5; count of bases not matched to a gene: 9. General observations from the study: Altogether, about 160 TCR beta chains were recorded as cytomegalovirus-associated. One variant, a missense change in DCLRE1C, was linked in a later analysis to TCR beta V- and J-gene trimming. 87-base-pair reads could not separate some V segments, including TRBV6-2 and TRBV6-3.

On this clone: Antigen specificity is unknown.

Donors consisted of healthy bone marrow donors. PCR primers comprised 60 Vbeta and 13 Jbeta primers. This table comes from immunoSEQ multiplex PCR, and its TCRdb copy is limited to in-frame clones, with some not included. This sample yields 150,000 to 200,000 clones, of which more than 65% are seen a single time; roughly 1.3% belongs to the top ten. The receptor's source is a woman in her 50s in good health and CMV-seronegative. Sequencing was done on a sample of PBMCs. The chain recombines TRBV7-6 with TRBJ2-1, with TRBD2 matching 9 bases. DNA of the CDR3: TGTGCCAGCAGCTCCTTAGCGGGAGTTAGCAACAATGAGCAGTTCTTC. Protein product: CASSSLAGVSNNEQFF. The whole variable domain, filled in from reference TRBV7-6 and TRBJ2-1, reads GAGVSQSPRYKVTKRGQDVALRCDPISGHVSLYWYRQALGQGPEFLTYFNYEAQQDKSGLPNDRFSAERPEGSISTLTIQRTEQRDSAMYRCASSSLAGVSNNEQFFGPGTRLTVL.